This entry concerns a single T cell receptor beta chain. Its antigen is undetermined. This entry comes from a study of monozygotic twins with inflammatory bowel disease. Reprocessing the 5' RACE reads, TCRdb reports a single entry for every CDR3 protein and omits DNA. The sample includes approximately 210,000 distinct CDR3 sequences. Study-level results: Discordant twins showed the same repertoire similarity as concordant twins, possibly from limited power. Healthy co-twins showed greater TCRbeta diversity (inverse Simpson) than IBD patients.

The TCR was taken from a human donor with ulcerative colitis or Crohn's disease, or a healthy co-twin of an affected twin (not recorded which). The specimen sequenced was blood.

The CDR3 region is CASSFSGNTIYF. The chain links TRBV12-3 or TRBV12-4 to TRBJ1-3. The CDR3 spans 12 residues.